One sample yielded the 20 T cell receptor beta chains listed below, sequenced in a study of T cells after yellow fever vaccination. TCRdb ran MiXCR on the 5' RACE reads and lists one entry per CDR3 protein. The table shows 300,000 or so distinct CDR3 sequences, with around 4.1% occurring only once. The sequenced sample was PBMCs, obtained 5 days after the yellow fever booster vaccination. Source of these receptors: a man younger than 30 who received the YFV17D yellow fever vaccine.

In its sample, this clonotype was seen a few times. The chain uses TRBV20-1 and TRBJ1-4; D ambiguous. This CDR3 has 14 residues. Germline lookup yields CDR1 DFQATT and CDR2 SNEGSKA (reference sequence). The ends were cut back, 6 bases at V and 0 bases at J, with 11 bases in the middle. The CDR3 is CSARRMATNEKLFF. CDR3 sequence (DNA): TGCAGTGCGCGTCGGATGGCAACTAATGAAAAACTGTTTTTT.

This clonotype was counted only a few times. The chain employs TRBV11-2 and TRBJ1-2, with D unresolved. Trimming shortened V by 6 bases and J by 4 bases, and 12 bases separated the two germline ends. The CDR3 has 13 amino acids. Germline CDR1 is SGHAT and CDR2 is FQNNGV. CDR3 coding DNA: TGTGCCAGCAGTGTAGTAAATCTCTATGGCTACACCTTC. Amino acid sequence: CASSVVNLYGYTF.

The chain carries TRBV30 and TRBJ1-5; a weak D match, TRBD1 (5 bases). The germline CDR1 and CDR2 sequences are GTSNPN and SVGIG (reference sequence). V lost 0 bases and J lost 2, with 8 bases in between. There are 14 residues in the CDR3. Here the CDR3 DNA reads TGTGCCTGGAGTGTACAAGGGGGCAATCAGCCCCAGCATTTT. Amino acids: CAWSVQGGNQPQHF.

This chain joins TRBV5-1 and TRBJ2-2, with D hard to call. The germline V gene has CDR1 SGHRS and CDR2 YFSETQ. The CDR3 sequence is 13 residues long. The germline V and J ends were trimmed by 5 bases and 7 bases, with 12 bases remaining between them. As DNA, the CDR3 is TGCGCCAGCAGGGGCCCCGAGGACGGGGAGCTGTTTTTT. Its protein product is CASRGPEDGELFF. Combining the CDR3 with reference TRBV5-1 and TRBJ2-2 gives the whole variable domain KAGVTQTPRYLIKTRGQQVTLSCSPISGHRSVSWYQQTPGQGLQFLFEYFSETQRNKGNFPGRFSGRQFSNSRSEMNVSTLELGDSALYLCASRGPEDGELFFGEGSRLTVL.

The CDR3: CASSANFRDIDSNQPQHF. Here the CDR3 DNA reads TGTGCCAGCAGCGCCAACTTCCGGGACATAGATAGCAATCAGCCCCAGCATTTT. The rearrangement joins TRBV7-9 to TRBJ1-5; D may be TRBD1 (6 bases). The V end was cut by 5 bases, the J end by 0 bases, with 20 bases between. The length of the CDR3 is 18 residues. Germline CDR1 reads SEHNR; CDR2 reads FQNEAQ (reference sequence).

The V call is TRBV14, the J call TRBJ2-3; D remains ambiguous. CDR1 SGHDN and CDR2 FVKESK come from the germline V gene. Trimming shortened V by 4 bases and J by 10 bases, and 12 bases separated the two germline ends. The CDR3 is 12 residues long. The CDR3 DNA sequence: TGTGCCAGCAGCCGGACCCTAAGGGCGCAGTATTTT. This gives the protein CASSRTLRAQYF.

The chain has TRBV5-4 and TRBJ2-7, with a tentative D call TRBD1 (6 bases). Germline V gene sequence: CDR1 SGHNT, CDR2 YYREEE (reference sequence). V lost 0 bases and J lost 5, with 15 bases in between. The CDR3 loop spans 15 amino acids. The CDR3 reads CASSLEQGSFHEQYF. Here the CDR3 DNA reads TGTGCCAGCAGCTTGGAGCAGGGGTCTTTCCACGAGCAGTACTTC.

V and J are TRBV10-3 and TRBJ1-6, with D possibly TRBD1 on 5 matching bases. Trimming took off 6 bases at V and 5 bases at J, with 17 bases between the two ends. Germline assignment: CDR1 ENHRY and CDR2 SYGVKD. There are 16 residues in the CDR3. The CDR3 region has the DNA TGTGCCATCAGGATACAGGAGACAAATAATAATTCACCCCTCCACTTT. Its protein product is CAIRIQETNNNSPLHF.

The CDR3 bases are TGCAGTGCTAGAGGAACAAGCACAGATACGCAGTATTTT. Protein sequence: CSARGTSTDTQYF. This chain connects TRBV20-1 to TRBJ2-3; the D is unclear. Germline assignment: CDR1 DFQATT and CDR2 SNEGSKA (reference sequence). The CDR3 extends over 13 amino acids. V was shortened by 1 base and J by 0 bases, with 5 bases between the two germline ends.

This clonotype was found a few times. The chain recombines TRBV19 with TRBJ1-2; TRBD1 aligns across 7 bases. Germline CDR1 LNHDA, CDR2 SQIVND (reference sequence). The CDR3 is 16 amino acids. The junction had 12 bases not matched to a gene; V was cut back by 0 bases and J by 8 bases. The CDR3 loop is CASSIDPGRGRSGYTF. CDR3 DNA: TGTGCCAGTAGTATAGACCCAGGAAGGGGGCGGTCAGGCTACACCTTC.

Ten or more counts support this clonotype. The gene calls are TRBV7-9 and TRBJ2-1, with D perhaps TRBD1 (5 bases). V lost 5 bases and J 3 bases, leaving 8 bases between the germline ends. Germline V gene data show CDR1 as SEHNR and CDR2 as FQNEAQ (reference sequence). The CDR3 totals 13 residues. The CDR3 protein is CASSGDSYNEQFF. CDR3 DNA sequence: TGTGCCAGCAGCGGCGACAGCTACAATGAGCAGTTCTTC.

This clonotype showed up many times. The chain combines TRBV5-1 with TRBJ2-2, with D unclear. Trimming left V 1 base short and J 4 bases short, with 11 bases between. The CDR3 consists of 15 residues. Germline V gene data show CDR1 as SGHRS and CDR2 as YFSETQ. CDR3 loop: CASSLSLVITGELFF. In DNA form, the CDR3 reads TGCGCCAGCAGCTTGAGCCTAGTTATCACCGGGGAGCTGTTTTTT.

The rearrangement uses TRBV12-3 or TRBV12-4 and TRBJ2-7; 9 nucleotides line up with TRBD1. J lost 7 bases, V lost 5 bases, and 12 bases had no gene match. The CDR3 is 15 amino acids. CDR3 nucleotide sequence: TGTGCCAGCAGTGCCACCCTCGGGACAGGGCGTGAGCAGTACTTC. Translation gives CASSATLGTGREQYF.

In this sample, this clonotype turned up many times. The chain links TRBV28 to TRBJ2-2; TRBD2 aligns across 7 bases. Trimming took 0 bases from V and 4 from J; bases not matched to a gene: 8. Germline assignment: CDR1 MDHEN and CDR2 SYDVKM. The CDR3 has 17 amino acids. This CDR3 is CASSLCRRGSCTGELFF. In DNA form, the CDR3 reads TGTGCCAGCAGTTTATGCAGGCGGGGGAGCTGCACCGGGGAGCTGTTTTTT.

This clonotype was observed a few times. The V call is TRBV4-1, the J call TRBJ2-3, with 12 nucleotides matching TRBD2. J lost 6 bases, V lost 0 bases, and 7 bases had no gene match. Germline CDR1 MGHRA, CDR2 YSYEKL. The CDR3 is 17 residues long. The CDR3 nucleotides are TGCGCCAGCAGCCAAGAACGCCTAGCGGGGGGGCTTGATACGCAGTATTTT. Its translation: CASSQERLAGGLDTQYF.

The chain employs TRBV20-1 and TRBJ2-3; 9 bases fit TRBD2. The CDR3 contains 16 residues. CDR1 is DFQATT, CDR2 SNEGSKA, per germline (reference sequence). The junction had 5 bases not matched to a gene; V was cut back by 0 bases and J by 1 base. DNA for the CDR3: TGCAGTGCTAGAGATGGGCTAGCGGGGCGCACAGATACGCAGTATTTT. Translated: CSARDGLAGRTDTQYF.

This clonotype was seen a few times. V is TRBV6-5 and J is TRBJ2-1, with D possibly being TRBD1 (6 bases). The CDR3 totals 12 residues. The germline V and J ends were trimmed by 5 bases and 7 bases, with 9 bases remaining between them. Germline V gene data show CDR1 as MNHEY and CDR2 as SVGAGI. Here the CDR3 DNA reads TGTGCCAGCAGTAAACAGGGTAATGAGCAGTTCTTC. Its protein product is CASSKQGNEQFF.

This clonotype was counted many times. The V and J genes are TRBV10-1 and TRBJ2-2, with unresolved D. Between the trimmed V and J ends, which lost 2 bases and 6 bases, there was a span of 13 bases. The CDR3 contains 15 residues. Germline V lookup: CDR1 WNHNN, CDR2 SYGVQD (reference sequence). The CDR3 loop reads CASSEILGSPGELFF. The CDR3 coding sequence is TGCGCCAGCAGTGAGATTCTAGGTTCACCCGGGGAGCTGTTTTTT.

The chain uses TRBV6-2 or TRBV6-3 and TRBJ2-1; D gene uncertain. The CDR3 contains 12 residues. Trimming took 2 bases from V and 10 from J, leaving 9 bases between them. Germline loops: CDR1 MNHEY, CDR2 SVGEGT. The CDR3 spells CASSYNFGEQFF. The CDR3 nucleotides read TGTGCCAGCAGTTACAACTTCGGGGAGCAGTTCTTC.

This clonotype has a count of ten or more. The chain employs TRBV4-3 and TRBJ2-3; 7 nucleotides line up with TRBD2. The V segment lost 1 base and the J segment 3 bases; nucleotides outside the gene matches: 4. The CDR3 extends over 15 amino acids. Germline V gives CDR1 LGHNA, CDR2 YSLEER. The CDR3, as DNA: TGCGCCAGCAGCCAAGCTGCGGGGGAGACAGATACGCAGTATTTT. Protein product: CASSQAAGETDTQYF.